A single sample is the source of the 8 T cell receptor beta chains below, sequenced in a study of beta chain features in type 1 diabetes. Study-level results: There was a moderate but significant shortening of TCRB CDR3s in all four CD4+ subsets of Type 1 diabetes patients.

No antigens are known for them. Every bit of the isolated RNA underwent reverse transcription, so sequencing read expressed TCRB transcripts. Profiling relied on immunoSEQ multiplex PCR, and the TCRdb table lists in-frame clones only, not all of them. The table includes 230,000 or so clones, 16% detected once. The sequencing sample was made of naive CD4+ T cells from blood. The receptor source for this set is a young man with type 1 diabetes.

The chain has TRBV28 and TRBJ2-3; D is perhaps TRBD2 (6 bases). Trimming shortened V by 6 bases and J by 1 base, and 8 bases separated the two germline ends. The CDR3 length is 13 residues. Germline CDR1 is MDHEN and CDR2 is SYDVKM. CDR3 amino acids: CASSSSGTDTQYF. CDR3 nucleotides: TGTGCCAGCAGCTCTAGCGGCACAGATACGCAGTATTTT.

This chain connects TRBV11-1 to TRBJ2-1; 15 bases are shared with TRBD2. This CDR3 has 16 residues. Germline V gene sequence: CDR1 SGHAT, CDR2 FQDESV (reference sequence). V gave up 5 bases and J gave up 8 bases; unmatched junction bases: 7. The CDR3 protein is CASSPGTSGRLYEQFF. The DNA for the CDR3 is TGTGCCAGCAGCCCAGGGACTAGCGGGAGGTTGTATGAGCAGTTCTTC.

This clone was detected a few times. The chain couples TRBV29-1 to TRBJ2-2; D is uncertain. Germline V gene lookup returns CDR1 SQVTM and CDR2 ANQGSEA. Trimming cost V 3 bases and J 1 base, with 6 bases left between them. The CDR3 has 13 residues. Here the CDR3 reads CSVERKNTGELFF. The DNA for the CDR3 is TGCAGCGTTGAGCGGAAGAACACCGGGGAGCTGTTTTTT.

This clone was counted only a few times. The chain employs TRBV14 and TRBJ2-7; weak D call: TRBD2 (6 bases). Trimming pared 0 bases from V and 4 bases from J, leaving 19 bases between. Germline V gene lookup returns CDR1 SGHDN and CDR2 FVKESK. The CDR3 consists of 17 residues. DNA for the CDR3: TGTGCCAGCAGCCAAGATCCAGTCGGGGGAAACTGGTACGAGCAGTACTTC. It translates to CASSQDPVGGNWYEQYF.

The table lists this clone with a few counts. The V gene is TRBV15, the J gene TRBJ2-3; TRBD2 matches at 10 bases. CDR1 is LNHNV, CDR2 YYDKDF, per germline (reference sequence). V lost 1 base to trimming and J lost 2 bases; unmatched junction nucleotides: 3. The CDR3 totals 16 residues. The CDR3 region is CATSRVLAGHTDTQYF. CDR3 in DNA: TGTGCCACCAGCAGAGTACTAGCGGGGCACACAGATACGCAGTATTTT.

The gene calls are TRBV7-2 and TRBJ2-3; D is undetermined. The V gene lost 5 bases and the J gene lost 0 bases, with 6 bases spanning the gap. CDR3 length: 13 residues. Per germline, CDR1 SGHTA and CDR2 FQGNSA. The CDR3 sequence is CASSLQSTDTQYF. For the CDR3, the DNA is TGTGCCAGCAGCCTCCAAAGCACAGATACGCAGTATTTT. Full variable domain (rest looked up from reference TRBV7-2 and TRBJ2-3): GAGVSQSPSNKVTEKGKDVELRCDPISGHTALYWYRQSLGQGLEFLIYFQGNSAPDKSGLPSDRFSAERTGGSVSTLTIQRTQQEDSAVYLCASSLQSTDTQYFGPGTRLTVL.

The rearrangement uses TRBV28 and TRBJ2-1; TRBD2 agrees at 7 bases. The germline CDR1 and CDR2 sequences are MDHEN and SYDVKM. The CDR3 runs to 15 residues. V shed 5 bases, J shed 3 bases, and the junction held 7 bases outside the gene matches. CDR3 amino acids: CASSPSGYSYNEQFF. The CDR3 DNA sequence: TGTGCCAGCAGTCCTAGCGGCTACAGCTACAATGAGCAGTTCTTC. The full variable domain, with the rest looked up from reference TRBV28 and TRBJ2-1, is DVKVTQSSRYLVKRTGEKVFLECVQDMDHENMFWYRQDPGLGLRLIYFSYDVKMKEKGDIPEGYSVSREKKERFSLILESASTNQTSMYLCASSPSGYSYNEQFFGPGTRLTVL.

This clone was counted only a few times. The V call is TRBV27, the J call TRBJ1-2; tentative D call: TRBD1 (5 bases). The CDR3 extends over 12 amino acids. Per the germline V gene, CDR1 is MNHEY and CDR2 is SMNVEV (reference sequence). V shed 2 bases and J shed 7 bases, with 8 bases lying between them. In DNA, the CDR3 is TGTGCCAGCAGTTTACAGGGAGGTGGCTACACCTTC. It translates to CASSLQGGGYTF.